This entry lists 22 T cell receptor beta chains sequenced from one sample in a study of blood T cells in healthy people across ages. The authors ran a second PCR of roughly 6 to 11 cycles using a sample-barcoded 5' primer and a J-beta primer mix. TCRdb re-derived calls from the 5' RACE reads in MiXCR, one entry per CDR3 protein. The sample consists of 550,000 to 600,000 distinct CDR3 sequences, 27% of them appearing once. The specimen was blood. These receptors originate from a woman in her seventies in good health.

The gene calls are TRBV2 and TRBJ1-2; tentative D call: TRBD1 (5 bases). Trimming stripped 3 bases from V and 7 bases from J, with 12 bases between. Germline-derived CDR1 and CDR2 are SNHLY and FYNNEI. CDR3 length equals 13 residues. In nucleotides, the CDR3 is TGTGCCAGCAGTGATGTGCAGGGAGGTGGCTACACCTTC. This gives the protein CASSDVQGGGYTF.

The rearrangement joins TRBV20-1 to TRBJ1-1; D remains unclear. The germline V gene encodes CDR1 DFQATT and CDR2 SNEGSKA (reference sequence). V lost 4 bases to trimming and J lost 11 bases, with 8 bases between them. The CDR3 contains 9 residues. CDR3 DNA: TGCAGTGCTAAAAAATGGGCTTTCTTT. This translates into CSAKKWAFF.

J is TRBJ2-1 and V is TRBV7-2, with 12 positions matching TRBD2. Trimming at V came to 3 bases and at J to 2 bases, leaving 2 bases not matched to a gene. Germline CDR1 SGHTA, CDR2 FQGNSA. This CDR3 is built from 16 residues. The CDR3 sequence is CASSFRLAGAYNEQFF. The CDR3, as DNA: TGTGCCAGCAGCTTCCGACTAGCGGGGGCCTACAATGAGCAGTTCTTC.

The CDR3 coding sequence is TGCGCCAGCAGCTTGTCCCCTCAGACTAGCAAGGAGACCCAGTACTTC. It specifies CASSLSPQTSKETQYF. This sequence joins TRBV5-1 and TRBJ2-5, with TRBD2 matching over 7 bases. Germline-derived CDR1 and CDR2 are SGHRS and YFSETQ. V trimming: 1 base; J trimming: 5 bases; junction bases outside the gene matches: 11. The CDR3 is 16 amino acids.

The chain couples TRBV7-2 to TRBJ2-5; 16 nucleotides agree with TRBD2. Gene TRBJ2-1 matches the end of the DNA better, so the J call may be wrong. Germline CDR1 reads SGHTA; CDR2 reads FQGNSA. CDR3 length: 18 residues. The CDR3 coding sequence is TGTGCCAGCAGCTTGGGACTAGCGGGGGGGCTAGGATACAATGAGCAGTTCTTC. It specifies CASSLGLAGGLGYNEQFF.

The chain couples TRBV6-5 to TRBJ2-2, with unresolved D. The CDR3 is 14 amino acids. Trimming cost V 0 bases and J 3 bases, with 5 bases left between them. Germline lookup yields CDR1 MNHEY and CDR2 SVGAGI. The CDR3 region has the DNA TGTGCCAGCAGTTACTCGATTCACACCGGGGAGCTGTTTTTT. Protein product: CASSYSIHTGELFF.

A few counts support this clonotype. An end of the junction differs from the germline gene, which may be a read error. The CDR3 bases are TGTGCCGGCAGTCGTGAACAGGGGAACTACGAGCAGTACTTC. Translated, it gives CAGSREQGNYEQYF. The chain carries TRBV11-2 and TRBJ2-7, with TRBD1 matching over 7 bases. CDR1 is SGHAT and CDR2 is FQNNGV in the germline V gene. CDR3 length: 14 amino acids.

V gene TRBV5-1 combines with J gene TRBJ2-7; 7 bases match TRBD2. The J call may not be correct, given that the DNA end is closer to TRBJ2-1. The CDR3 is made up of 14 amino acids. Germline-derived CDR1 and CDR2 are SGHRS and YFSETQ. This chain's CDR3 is CASSFLGGYNEQFF. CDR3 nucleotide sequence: TGCGCCAGCAGCTTCTTGGGGGGGTACAATGAGCAGTTCTTC.

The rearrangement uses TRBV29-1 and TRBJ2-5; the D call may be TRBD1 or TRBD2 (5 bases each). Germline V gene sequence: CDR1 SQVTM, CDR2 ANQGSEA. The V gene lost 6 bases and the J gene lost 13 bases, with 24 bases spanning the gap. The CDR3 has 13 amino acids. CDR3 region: CSVRDAESYELYF. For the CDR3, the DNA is TGCAGCGTCCGGGACGCCGAATCCTACGAGCTGTACTTC.

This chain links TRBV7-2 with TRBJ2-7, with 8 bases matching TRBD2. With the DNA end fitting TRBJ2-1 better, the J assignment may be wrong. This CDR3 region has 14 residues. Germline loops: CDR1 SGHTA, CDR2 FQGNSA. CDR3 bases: TGTGCCAGCAGCTCCAGGACTAGCCCCCGCGAGCAGTTCTTC. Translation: CASSSRTSPREQFF.

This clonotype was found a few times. The CDR3 loop reads CASSRALHPRSYNEQFF. DNA for the CDR3: TGTGCCAGTAGTAGGGCACTCCATCCTAGGTCTTATAATGAGCAGTTCTTC. The chain links TRBV19 to TRBJ2-7, with D hard to call. The end of the DNA aligns better with TRBJ2-1, so the J call may be wrong. CDR1 and CDR2 from the germline V gene are LNHDA and SQIVND (reference sequence). This CDR3 has 17 amino acids.

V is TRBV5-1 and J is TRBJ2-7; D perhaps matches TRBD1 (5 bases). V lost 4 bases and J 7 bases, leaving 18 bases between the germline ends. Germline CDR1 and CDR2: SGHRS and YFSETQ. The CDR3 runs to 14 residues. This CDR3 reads CASSPVGPDSEQYF. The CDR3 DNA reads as TGCGCCAGCAGCCCGGTGGGGCCCGACTCTGAGCAGTACTTC.

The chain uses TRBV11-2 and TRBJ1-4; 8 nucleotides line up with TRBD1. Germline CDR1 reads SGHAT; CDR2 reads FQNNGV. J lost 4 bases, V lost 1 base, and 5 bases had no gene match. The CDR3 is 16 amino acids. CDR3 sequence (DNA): TGTGCCAGCAGCTTAGGCAACAGGGGGAATAATGAAAAACTGTTTTTT. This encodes CASSLGNRGNNEKLFF.

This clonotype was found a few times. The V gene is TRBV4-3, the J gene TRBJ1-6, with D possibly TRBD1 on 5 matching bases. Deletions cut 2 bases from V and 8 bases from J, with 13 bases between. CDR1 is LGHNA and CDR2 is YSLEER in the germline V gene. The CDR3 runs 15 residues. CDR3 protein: CASSQTGRADSPLHF. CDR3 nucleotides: TGCGCCAGCAGCCAAACAGGTCGGGCAGATTCACCCCTCCACTTT.

CDR3 DNA sequence: TGTGCCAGTAGCGCGATAACCGGGGGGGAAAAACTGTTTTTT. Translation: CASSAITGGEKLFF. This chain joins TRBV19 and TRBJ1-4, with D maybe TRBD1 (5 bases). The CDR3 contains 14 residues. Germline CDR1 LNHDA, CDR2 SQIVND (reference sequence). With 6 bases removed from V and 8 bases from J, the gap between germline ends came to 16 bases.

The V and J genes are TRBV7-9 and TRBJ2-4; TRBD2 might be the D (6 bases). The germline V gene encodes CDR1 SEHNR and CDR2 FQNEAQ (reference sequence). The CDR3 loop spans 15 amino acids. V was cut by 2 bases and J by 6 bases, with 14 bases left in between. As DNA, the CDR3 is TGTGCCAGCAGCTTAATGGGGCGGGGTGGAAACATTCAGTACTTC. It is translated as CASSLMGRGGNIQYF.

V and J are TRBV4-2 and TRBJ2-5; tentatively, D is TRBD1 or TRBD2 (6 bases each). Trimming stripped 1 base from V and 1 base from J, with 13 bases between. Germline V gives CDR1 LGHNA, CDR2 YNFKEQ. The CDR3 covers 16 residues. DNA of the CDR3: TGTGCCAGCAGCCAAGCAAAGGGGGGCCCCCAAGAGACCCAGTACTTC. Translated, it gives CASSQAKGGPQETQYF.

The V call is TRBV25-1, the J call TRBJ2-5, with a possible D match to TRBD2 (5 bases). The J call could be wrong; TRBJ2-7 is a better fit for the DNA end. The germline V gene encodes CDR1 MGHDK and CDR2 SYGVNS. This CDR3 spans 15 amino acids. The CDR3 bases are TGTGCCAGCAGTGGTCTATTCCGGGGAAAGGGCGAGCAGTACTTC. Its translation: CASSGLFRGKGEQYF.

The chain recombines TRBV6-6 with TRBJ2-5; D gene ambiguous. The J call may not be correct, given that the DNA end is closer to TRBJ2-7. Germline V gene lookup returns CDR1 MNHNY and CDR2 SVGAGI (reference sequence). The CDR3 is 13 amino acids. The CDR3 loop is CASSGQPSYEQYF. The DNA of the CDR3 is TGTGCCAGCAGCGGTCAGCCCTCCTACGAGCAGTACTTC.

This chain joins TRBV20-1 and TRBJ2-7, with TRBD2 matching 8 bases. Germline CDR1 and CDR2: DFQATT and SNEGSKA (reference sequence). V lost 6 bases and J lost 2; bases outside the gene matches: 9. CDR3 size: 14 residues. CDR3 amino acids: CSAASGGLAYEQYF. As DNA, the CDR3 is TGCAGTGCAGCGAGCGGGGGCCTAGCCTACGAGCAGTACTTC.

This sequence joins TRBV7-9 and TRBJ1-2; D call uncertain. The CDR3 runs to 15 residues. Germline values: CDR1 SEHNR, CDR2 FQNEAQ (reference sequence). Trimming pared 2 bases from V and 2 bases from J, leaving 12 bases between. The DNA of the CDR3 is TGTGCCAGCAGCTTACCTCGGACCAGGAACTATGGCTACACCTTC. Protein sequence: CASSLPRTRNYGYTF.

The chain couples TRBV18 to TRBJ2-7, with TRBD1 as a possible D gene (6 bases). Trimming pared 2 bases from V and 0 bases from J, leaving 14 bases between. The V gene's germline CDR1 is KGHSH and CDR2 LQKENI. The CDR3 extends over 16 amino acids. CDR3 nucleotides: TGTGCCAGCTCACCAGGGGCAGGGGCAAACTCCTACGAGCAGTACTTC. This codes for CASSPGAGANSYEQYF. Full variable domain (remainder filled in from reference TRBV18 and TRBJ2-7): NAGVMQNPRHLVRRRGQEARLRCSPMKGHSHVYWYRQLPEEGLKFMVYLQKENIIDESGMPKERFSAEFPKEGPSILRIQQVVRGDSAAYFCASSPGAGANSYEQYFGPGTRLTVT.